These T cell receptor beta chains were read from a single sample in a study of cytomegalovirus exposure and HLA in healthy donors. Generated by immunoSEQ multiplex PCR, the TCRdb table keeps only in-frame clones and is missing some. The repertoire includes 130,000 or so clones, more than 70% of them detected once, and around 3.2% sits in the top ten. The source material was PBMCs. The receptor set was obtained from a man in his forties or fifties in good health and CMV-seronegative. Each CDR3 is given without its conserved first and last residue.

j_gene: TRBJ2-1
v_gene: TRBV5-1
CDR3aa: ASSPQSLYNEQF

j_gene: TRBJ2-7
v_gene: TRBV7-2
CDR3aa: ASRSYSGGYSYEQY

j_gene: TRBJ2-7
v_gene: TRBV4-3
CDR3aa: ASSQDLGAVYEQY

j_gene: TRBJ1-1
v_gene: TRBV6-1
CDR3aa: ASSEAPGMGAEAF

j_gene: TRBJ2-7
v_gene: TRBV11-1
CDR3aa: ASSSRGTQPFYEQY

j_gene: TRBJ2-2
v_gene: TRBV9
CDR3aa: ASSITGGHTGELF

j_gene: TRBJ1-2
v_gene: TRBV19
CDR3aa: ASSAAGGGYT

j_gene: TRBJ1-2
v_gene: TRBV30
CDR3aa: APDLYLQGRGYT

j_gene: TRBJ1-2
v_gene: TRBV28
CDR3aa: ASTRDRGYSGYT

j_gene: TRBJ2-3
v_gene: TRBV18
CDR3aa: ASSTGRGRTDTQY

j_gene: TRBJ2-4
v_gene: TRBV19
CDR3aa: ASSTGGAVIQY

j_gene: TRBJ2-5
v_gene: TRBV6-6
CDR3aa: ASSTPTDPGTQY

j_gene: TRBJ1-5
v_gene: TRBV11-2
CDR3aa: ASSAGQGRNQPQH

j_gene: TRBJ2-3
v_gene: TRBV5-1
CDR3aa: ASSLGLARDTQY

j_gene: TRBJ1-4
v_gene: TRBV2
CDR3aa: ASRRTGASNEKLF

j_gene: TRBJ1-3
v_gene: TRBV7-6
CDR3aa: ASSPLGGGGNTIY

j_gene: TRBJ2-5
v_gene: TRBV28
CDR3aa: ASSFSGGSQETQY

j_gene: TRBJ2-3
v_gene: TRBV6-5
CDR3aa: ASSPGGGSTDTQY

j_gene: TRBJ2-1
v_gene: TRBV18
CDR3aa: ASSPDRGIWEQF

j_gene: TRBJ2-1
v_gene: TRBV6-5
CDR3aa: ASSTIRGNEQF

j_gene: TRBJ2-1
v_gene: TRBV5-1
CDR3aa: ASSLAVLAASPEQF

j_gene: TRBJ1-2
v_gene: TRBV6-5
CDR3aa: ASSRYRGNYGYT

j_gene: TRBJ2-1
v_gene: TRBV4-3
CDR3aa: ASSQGPSGSSSYNEQF

j_gene: TRBJ2-3
v_gene: TRBV2
CDR3aa: ASSERTDTQY

j_gene: TRBJ1-2
v_gene: TRBV4-2
CDR3aa: ASSQEGGRGAYYGYT

j_gene: TRBJ1-2
v_gene: TRBV18
CDR3aa: ASSPGQGHYGYT

j_gene: TRBJ1-4
v_gene: TRBV19
CDR3aa: ASTLGQGPNEKLF

j_gene: TRBJ2-1
v_gene: TRBV6-1
CDR3aa: ASSARDGQGGNEQF

j_gene: TRBJ1-1
v_gene: TRBV5-1
CDR3aa: ASSLEFMGTGMNTEAF

j_gene: TRBJ1-2
v_gene: TRBV11-2
CDR3aa: ASSSGQSPFYGYT

j_gene: TRBJ1-1
v_gene: TRBV6-5
CDR3aa: ASTNRDSNTEAF

j_gene: TRBJ2-3
v_gene: TRBV7-2
CDR3aa: ASSLGTSGGRGTDTQY

j_gene: TRBJ1-5
v_gene: TRBV28
CDR3aa: ATSGIQPQH

j_gene: TRBJ2-2
v_gene: TRBV5-1
CDR3aa: ASSRQGADGGELF

j_gene: TRBJ1-1
v_gene: TRBV6-5
CDR3aa: ASSPPLEGNTEAF

j_gene: TRBJ2-5
v_gene: TRBV6-5
CDR3aa: ASSYARETQY

j_gene: TRBJ2-7
v_gene: TRBV5-1
CDR3aa: ASSLIGRDNEQY

j_gene: TRBJ2-5
v_gene: TRBV27
CDR3aa: ASSLTGPQETQY

j_gene: TRBJ1-2
v_gene: TRBV6-5
CDR3aa: ASRPRGREGYT

j_gene: TRBJ2-5
v_gene: TRBV7-7
CDR3aa: ASSLFRGETQY

j_gene: TRBJ2-7
v_gene: TRBV7-2
CDR3aa: ASSPDREQY

j_gene: TRBJ1-4
v_gene: TRBV10-2
CDR3aa: ASSGQNEKLF

j_gene: TRBJ1-6
v_gene: TRBV6-5
CDR3aa: ASSRPGHNNSPLH

j_gene: TRBJ1-3
v_gene: TRBV28
CDR3aa: ASSYWSSGNTIY

j_gene: TRBJ1-4
v_gene: TRBV2
CDR3aa: ASSADSTTNEKLF

j_gene: TRBJ1-1
v_gene: TRBV10-3
CDR3aa: AISGRGFAEAF

j_gene: TRBJ2-2
v_gene: TRBV2
CDR3aa: ASSASGGGTGELF

j_gene: TRBJ2-3
v_gene: TRBV14
CDR3aa: ASGRLGADTQY

j_gene: TRBJ1-2
v_gene: TRBV7-9
CDR3aa: ASSPSQQDSYSGGYT

j_gene: TRBJ2-1
v_gene: TRBV27
CDR3aa: ASSSETFTYHNEQF

j_gene: TRBJ2-5
v_gene: TRBV5-1
CDR3aa: ASSFVDTQETQY

j_gene: TRBJ1-1
v_gene: TRBV7-9
CDR3aa: ASSHSNTEAF

j_gene: TRBJ1-4
v_gene: TRBV27
CDR3aa: ASSPSGDNEKLF

j_gene: TRBJ2-7
v_gene: TRBV7-8
CDR3aa: ASSPRDRANEQY

j_gene: TRBJ1-5
v_gene: TRBV19
CDR3aa: ASSILQALNQPQH